The subject of this entry is one T cell receptor beta chain. The antigen remains undetermined. V was clipped by 2 bases and J by 6 bases, with 16 bases between them. CDR3 length equals 15 residues. CDR1 and CDR2 (germline): SGHRS, YFSETQ. Repertoires were generated with immunoSEQ multiplex PCR, while TCRdb's copy carries only in-frame clones and drops some. The data hold tens of thousands of clones, with roughly 76% observed a single time. This sample is drawn from a study of a mutant IDH1 vaccine in newly diagnosed glioma. Study in general: Following radiotherapy alone, or alongside temozolomide cycles, vaccination was started after an interval of 4-6 weeks. The treated population exhibited a male proportion of about 60%, a female proportion of around 40%, and a mean age of around 40 years. Findings and limits, study-wide: Whatever changes occurred in top peripheral T cell clonotypes seemed unrelated to pseudoprogression. Immune responses induced by the vaccine were seen in over 80% of patients, spanning multiple MHC alleles.

This sample's time point: week 47, end of study. The vaccine gave 300 ug of a 20-mer mutant IDH1 peptide subcutaneously per dose. The sample was PBMCs, taken from a glioma patient whose treatment included an IDH1 peptide vaccine. The clonotype was recovered from a man in his forties or fifties with glioma. The chain employs TRBV5-1 and TRBJ2-3; D could derive from TRBD1 or TRBD2 (5 bases each). CDR3 loop: CASSFDGASEDTQYF. In nucleotides, the CDR3 is TGCGCCAGCAGCTTCGACGGGGCATCTGAGGATACGCAGTATTTT.